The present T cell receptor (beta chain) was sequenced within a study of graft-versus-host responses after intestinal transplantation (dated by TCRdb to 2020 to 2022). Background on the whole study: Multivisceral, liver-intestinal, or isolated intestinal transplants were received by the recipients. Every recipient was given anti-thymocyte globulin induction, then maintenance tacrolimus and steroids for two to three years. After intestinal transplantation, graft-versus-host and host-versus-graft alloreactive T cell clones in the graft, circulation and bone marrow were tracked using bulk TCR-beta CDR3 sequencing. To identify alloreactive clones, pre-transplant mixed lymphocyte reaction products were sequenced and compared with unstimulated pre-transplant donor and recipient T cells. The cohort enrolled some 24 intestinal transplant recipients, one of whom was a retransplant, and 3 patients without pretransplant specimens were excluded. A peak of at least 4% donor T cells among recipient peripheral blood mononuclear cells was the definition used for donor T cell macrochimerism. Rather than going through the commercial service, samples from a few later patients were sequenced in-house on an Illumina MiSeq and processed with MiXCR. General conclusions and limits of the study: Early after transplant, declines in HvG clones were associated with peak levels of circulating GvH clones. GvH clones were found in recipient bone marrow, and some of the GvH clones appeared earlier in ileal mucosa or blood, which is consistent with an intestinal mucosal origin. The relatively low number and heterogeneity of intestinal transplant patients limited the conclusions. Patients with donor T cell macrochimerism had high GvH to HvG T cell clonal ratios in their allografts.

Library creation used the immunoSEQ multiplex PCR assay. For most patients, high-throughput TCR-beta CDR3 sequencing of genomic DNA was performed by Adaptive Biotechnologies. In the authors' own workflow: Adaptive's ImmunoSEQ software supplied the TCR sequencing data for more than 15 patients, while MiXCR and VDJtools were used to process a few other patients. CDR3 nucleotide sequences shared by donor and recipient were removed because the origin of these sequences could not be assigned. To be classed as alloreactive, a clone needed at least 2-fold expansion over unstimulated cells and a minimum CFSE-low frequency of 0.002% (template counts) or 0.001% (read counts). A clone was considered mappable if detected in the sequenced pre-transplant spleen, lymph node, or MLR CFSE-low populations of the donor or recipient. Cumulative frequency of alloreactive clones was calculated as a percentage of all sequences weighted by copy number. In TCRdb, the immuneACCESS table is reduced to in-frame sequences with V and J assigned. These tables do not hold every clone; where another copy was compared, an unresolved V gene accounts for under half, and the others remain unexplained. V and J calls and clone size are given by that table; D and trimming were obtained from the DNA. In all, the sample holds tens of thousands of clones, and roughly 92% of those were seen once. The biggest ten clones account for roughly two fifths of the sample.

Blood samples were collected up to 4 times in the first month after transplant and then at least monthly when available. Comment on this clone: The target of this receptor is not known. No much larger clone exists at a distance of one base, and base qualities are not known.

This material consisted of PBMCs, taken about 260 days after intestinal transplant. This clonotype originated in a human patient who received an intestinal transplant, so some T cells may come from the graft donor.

The DNA sequence is as follows: TGTGCCAGCAGCTTAGACCCAGGGGGGGACAATGAGCAGTTCTTC. The encoded protein is CASSLDPGGDNEQFF. Recombination joined TRBV7-9 with TRBJ2-1; the D segment might be TRBD1 or TRBD2, since each matches 7 bases. The CDR3 holds 15 amino acids from the cysteine to the phenylalanine. The entry retains the CDR3 DNA only, 45 bases that are in frame from base 1. CDR1 and CDR2 are read off the germline V gene (reference sequence) as SEHNR and FQNEAQ. V gives up 1 base and J gives up 5 bases, and the segment between their germline ends measures 12 bases.